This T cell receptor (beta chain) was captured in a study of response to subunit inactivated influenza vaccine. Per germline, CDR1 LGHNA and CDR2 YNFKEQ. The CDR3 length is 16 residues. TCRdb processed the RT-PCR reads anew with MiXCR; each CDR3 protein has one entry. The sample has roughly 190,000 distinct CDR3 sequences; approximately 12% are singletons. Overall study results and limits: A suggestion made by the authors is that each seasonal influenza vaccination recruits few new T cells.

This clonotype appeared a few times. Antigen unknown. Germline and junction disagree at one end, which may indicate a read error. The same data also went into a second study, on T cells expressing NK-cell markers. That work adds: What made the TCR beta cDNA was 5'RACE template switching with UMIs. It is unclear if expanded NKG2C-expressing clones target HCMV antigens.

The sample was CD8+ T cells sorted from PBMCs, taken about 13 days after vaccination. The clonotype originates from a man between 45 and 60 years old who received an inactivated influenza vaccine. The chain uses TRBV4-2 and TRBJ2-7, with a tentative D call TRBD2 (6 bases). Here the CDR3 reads CASSQSGLDYSDEQYF. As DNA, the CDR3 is TGTGCCAGCAGCCAGTCGGGACTTGACTACTCCGACGAGCAGTACTTC.